The 25 T cell receptor beta chains below come from one sample, sequenced in a study of sequential checkpoint blockade in melanoma. Treatment described: randomized to nivolumab then ipilimumab (arm A) or the reverse (arm B). The protocol was immunoSEQ multiplex PCR, while the TCRdb copy is restricted to in-frame clones and leaves out a portion. This repertoire shows about 20,000 clones, roughly four fifths found once; its top ten account for around 50%. The sample consisted of CD8+ T cells sorted from blood (inferred from file names), taken from a patient given nivolumab and ipilimumab in sequence. These receptors were taken from a human donor with melanoma.

The V call is TRBV5-6, the J call TRBJ2-7; no reliable D call. The germline V gene encodes CDR1 SGHDT and CDR2 YYEEEE. There are 13 residues in the CDR3. The V end lost 1 base, the J end lost 2 bases, and 7 bases lay between the germline ends. The CDR3 loop is CASSLSQTYEQYF. In DNA form, the CDR3 reads TGTGCCAGCAGCTTGTCACAGACCTACGAGCAGTACTTC.

This clone was observed once. The rearrangement links TRBV27 to TRBJ2-7, with D tentatively TRBD1 (5 bases). CDR3 length: 14 amino acids. The V end was cut by 5 bases, the J end by 7 bases, with 18 bases between. In germline, CDR1 is MNHEY, CDR2 SMNVEV (reference sequence). CDR3 residues: CASSEAGHEYEQYF. CDR3 nucleotides: TGTGCCAGCAGTGAGGCAGGGCATGAGTATGAGCAGTACTTC.

V gene TRBV4-3 combines with J gene TRBJ2-3; possibly TRBD2 for D (5 bases). This CDR3 contains 15 residues. Germline lookup yields CDR1 LGHNA and CDR2 YSLEER. The germline V and J ends were trimmed by 3 bases and 0 bases, with 10 bases remaining between them. The CDR3 DNA reads TGCGCCAGCAGCCATGACTACGATAGCACAGATACGCAGTATTTT. Its protein is CASSHDYDSTDTQYF.

The chain couples TRBV19 to TRBJ1-1; TRBD1 might be the D (6 bases). Trimming left V 5 bases short and J 4 bases short, with 14 bases between. Germline V gene lookup returns CDR1 LNHDA and CDR2 SQIVND (reference sequence). There are 14 residues in the CDR3. DNA of the CDR3: TGTGCCAGTAGTGCACAGGGTTGGGGCACTGAAGCTTTCTTT. This sequence encodes CASSAQGWGTEAFF. The variable domain in full, completed from reference TRBV19 and TRBJ1-1, reads DGGITQSPKYLFRKEGQNVTLSCEQNLNHDAMYWYRQDPGQGLRLIYYSQIVNDFQKGDIAEGYSVSREKKESFPLTVTSAQKNPTAFYLCASSAQGWGTEAFFGQGTRLTVV.

The rearrangement links TRBV27 to TRBJ2-5; D not resolved. V dropped 0 bases and J dropped 2 bases, with 7 bases sitting between them. This CDR3 is built from 14 residues. Germline V CDR1 and CDR2: MNHEY, SMNVEV (reference sequence). CDR3 protein: CASSLSGRQETQYF. The CDR3 nucleotides read TGTGCCAGCAGTTTATCGGGCCGGCAAGAGACCCAGTACTTC.

This clone showed up just a few times. The rearrangement uses TRBV28 and TRBJ2-5, with D unclear. The CDR3 has 13 amino acids. The germline CDR1 and CDR2 sequences are MDHEN and SYDVKM. The V and J ends lost 2 bases and 1 base respectively, with 5 bases between them. The CDR3 sequence: CASSLASQETQYF. In DNA form, the CDR3 reads TGTGCCAGCAGTTTAGCCAGCCAAGAGACCCAGTACTTC.

This clone occurred a few times. The V gene is TRBV6-4, the J gene TRBJ2-3, with 11 bases lining up with TRBD2. The CDR3 covers 17 residues. The germline CDR1 and CDR2 sequences are MRHNA and SNTAGT. Trimming at V came to 3 bases and at J to 4 bases, leaving 9 bases not matched to a gene. The CDR3 spells CASSELAGDRGADTQYF. DNA for the CDR3: TGTGCCAGCAGTGAACTAGCGGGGGACCGGGGGGCAGATACGCAGTATTTT.

This clone came up once. V usage is TRBV19 and J usage is TRBJ1-4; the D gene is possibly TRBD1 (6 bases). The CDR3 length is 17 residues. V was shortened by 5 bases and J by 0 bases, with 16 bases between the two germline ends. Per the germline V gene, CDR1 is LNHDA and CDR2 is SQIVND (reference sequence). CDR3 in DNA: TGTGCCAGTAGTGTCCCGGGACAAATTGCAACTAATGAAAAACTGTTTTTT. This gives the protein CASSVPGQIATNEKLFF.

The chain couples TRBV7-9 to TRBJ2-1; D ambiguous. The V gene's germline CDR1 is SEHNR and CDR2 FQNEAQ (reference sequence). This CDR3 is 14 amino acids long. Trimming took off 5 bases at V and 4 bases at J, with 12 bases between the two ends. The CDR3: CASSHTAQYNEQFF. Here the CDR3 DNA reads TGTGCCAGCAGCCACACAGCTCAATACAATGAGCAGTTCTTC.

The rearrangement uses TRBV30 and TRBJ2-3, with a possible D match to TRBD1 (7 bases). The length of the CDR3 is 15 residues. V lost 2 bases and J lost 4, with 16 bases in between. Germline loops: CDR1 GTSNPN, CDR2 SVGIG (reference sequence). CDR3 protein: CAWSSQGGGSDTQYF. The CDR3 region has the DNA TGTGCCTGGAGTTCTCAGGGGGGAGGATCAGATACGCAGTATTTT.

The J gene is TRBJ2-1, the V gene TRBV4-1, with a tentative D call TRBD2 (5 bases). The V gene lost 3 bases and the J gene lost 8 bases, with 14 bases spanning the gap. Looked up from germline, CDR1 is MGHRA and CDR2 is YSYEKL. This CDR3 region has 14 residues. CDR3 DNA sequence: TGCGCCAGCAGCCAGGGCGTCGCGAGGGATGAGCAGTTCTTC. This codes for CASSQGVARDEQFF.

The chain joins TRBV7-9 to TRBJ2-7, with TRBD2 as a possible D gene (5 bases). The V gene lost 0 bases and the J gene lost 7 bases, with 10 bases spanning the gap. The germline CDR1 and CDR2 sequences are SEHNR and FQNEAQ (reference sequence). The CDR3 length is 13 residues. In DNA, the CDR3 is TGTGCCAGCAGCTTAGCCTCCAGGACTGAGCAGTACTTC. Protein product: CASSLASRTEQYF.

The gene calls are TRBV5-6 and TRBJ1-1; 8 positions agree with TRBD1. The germline gives CDR1 SGHDT, CDR2 YYEEEE. This CDR3 comprises 15 residues. V shed 0 bases, J shed 4 bases, and the junction held 5 bases outside the gene matches. CDR3 nucleotide sequence: TGTGCCAGCAGCTTGGCCTCGGACAGGGCCACTGAAGCTTTCTTT. It encodes CASSLASDRATEAFF.

This chain connects TRBV5-1 to TRBJ1-1; D may be TRBD1 (6 bases). Trimming stripped 9 bases from V and 10 bases from J, with 25 bases between. The CDR3 has 14 amino acids. The germline CDR1 and CDR2 sequences are SGHRS and YFSETQ. CDR3 region: CATASEPGERGAFF. The DNA for the CDR3 is TGCGCCACCGCATCCGAACCAGGGGAGAGGGGAGCTTTCTTT.

The V gene is TRBV28, the J gene TRBJ2-1; no reliable D call. There are 16 residues in the CDR3. Germline assignment: CDR1 MDHEN and CDR2 SYDVKM. Trimming left V 1 base short and J 0 bases short, with 10 bases between. The CDR3 DNA reads TGTGCCAGCAGTTTATCTGTCTGGAGCTCCTACAATGAGCAGTTCTTC. Translating gives CASSLSVWSSYNEQFF.

V is TRBV5-6 and J is TRBJ1-3; 7 bases map to TRBD1. The V gene end was trimmed by 4 bases and the J gene end by 7 bases; junction bases not matched to a gene: 20. This CDR3 has 18 residues. Germline loops: CDR1 SGHDT, CDR2 YYEEEE. The CDR3 region has the DNA TGTGCCAGCAGCATCGCCGGGACAGCGGCTTATTCTCCGAACACCATATATTTT. It yields the protein CASSIAGTAAYSPNTIYF.

CDR3 amino acids: CAIRTSGGGGNEQFF. The CDR3 DNA is TGTGCCATCCGGACTAGCGGGGGAGGGGGCAATGAGCAGTTCTTC. The chain is built from TRBV10-3 and TRBJ2-1; 13 bases match TRBD2. The V and J ends lost 8 bases and 6 bases, in that order; junction bases with no gene match: 7. This CDR3 has 15 amino acids. In germline, CDR1 is ENHRY, CDR2 SYGVKD.

The J gene is TRBJ1-1, the V gene TRBV4-3, with TRBD1 matching 10 bases. Germline lookup yields CDR1 LGHNA and CDR2 YSLEER. The V gene end was trimmed by 0 bases and the J gene end by 6 bases; junction bases not matched to a gene: 10. CDR3 length: 17 residues. CDR3 sequence (DNA): TGCGCCAGCAGCCAAGAAGCGACAGGGGGCAGATGGGCTGAAGCTTTCTTT. It codes for CASSQEATGGRWAEAFF.

The rearrangement joins TRBV5-5 to TRBJ2-7, with 8 bases fitting TRBD1. The CDR3 runs to 15 residues. The ends lost 1 base at V and 4 bases at J; junction bases unmatched: 7. Germline-derived CDR1 and CDR2 are SGHKS and YYEKEE (reference sequence). The CDR3 sequence is CASSLWAGGSYEQYF. The DNA for the CDR3 is TGTGCCAGCAGCTTGTGGGCAGGGGGCTCTTACGAGCAGTACTTC.

In its sample, this clone was seen once. The genes are TRBV27 and TRBJ1-2; D possibly corresponds to TRBD1 (6 bases). The V end lost 4 bases, the J end lost 6 bases, and 15 bases lay between the germline ends. Germline CDR1 and CDR2: MNHEY and SMNVEV (reference sequence). CDR3 length: 14 residues. CDR3 amino acids: CASSSRQESDGYTF. The CDR3 DNA follows: TGTGCCAGCAGTTCCAGACAGGAAAGCGATGGCTACACCTTC.

The genes are TRBV27 and TRBJ1-2; maybe TRBD1 (5 bases). This CDR3 spans 15 amino acids. CDR1 and CDR2 from the germline V gene are MNHEY and SMNVEV (reference sequence). V was cut by 2 bases and J by 5 bases, with 15 bases left in between. The CDR3 reads CASSLTPGLTYGYTF. The CDR3, as DNA: TGTGCCAGCAGTTTAACGCCAGGGCTTACTTATGGCTACACCTTC.

The table lists this clone with a count of one. This chain links TRBV4-2 with TRBJ1-5, with D perhaps matching TRBD1 (5 bases). The CDR3 extends over 16 amino acids. The ends were cut back, 0 bases at V and 3 bases at J, with 12 bases in the middle. Germline CDR1 reads LGHNA; CDR2 reads YNFKEQ. As DNA, the CDR3 is TGTGCCAGCAGCCAAGAAACAGGCTACCTCAATCAGCCCCAGCATTTT. It translates to CASSQETGYLNQPQHF.

V and J are TRBV4-2 and TRBJ2-7; no firm D call. The ends were cut back, 4 bases at V and 6 bases at J, with 10 bases in the middle. The CDR3 totals 12 residues. The germline V gene encodes CDR1 LGHNA and CDR2 YNFKEQ. As DNA, the CDR3 is TGTGCCAGCAGCCCAGACCTCTCCGAGCAGTACTTC. Translation gives CASSPDLSEQYF.

The chain carries TRBV5-6 and TRBJ1-2, with D maybe TRBD1 (6 bases). CDR1 SGHDT and CDR2 YYEEEE come from the germline V gene. The CDR3 length is 15 residues. Deletions cut 2 bases from V and 8 bases from J, with 19 bases between. The CDR3 sequence is CASSLRQGLGWGYTF. DNA of the CDR3: TGTGCCAGCAGCTTACGGCAGGGGCTCGGGTGGGGCTACACCTTC.

This clone was counted only a few times. V and J are TRBV10-3 and TRBJ1-3; D not certain. The CDR3 totals 16 residues. Per the germline V gene, CDR1 is ENHRY and CDR2 is SYGVKD. The V gene lost 1 base and the J gene lost 0 bases, with 10 bases spanning the gap. CDR3 nucleotide sequence: TGTGCCATCAGTGAGTGGGCCGAATTCTCTGGAAACACCATATATTTT. Encoded protein: CAISEWAEFSGNTIYF.